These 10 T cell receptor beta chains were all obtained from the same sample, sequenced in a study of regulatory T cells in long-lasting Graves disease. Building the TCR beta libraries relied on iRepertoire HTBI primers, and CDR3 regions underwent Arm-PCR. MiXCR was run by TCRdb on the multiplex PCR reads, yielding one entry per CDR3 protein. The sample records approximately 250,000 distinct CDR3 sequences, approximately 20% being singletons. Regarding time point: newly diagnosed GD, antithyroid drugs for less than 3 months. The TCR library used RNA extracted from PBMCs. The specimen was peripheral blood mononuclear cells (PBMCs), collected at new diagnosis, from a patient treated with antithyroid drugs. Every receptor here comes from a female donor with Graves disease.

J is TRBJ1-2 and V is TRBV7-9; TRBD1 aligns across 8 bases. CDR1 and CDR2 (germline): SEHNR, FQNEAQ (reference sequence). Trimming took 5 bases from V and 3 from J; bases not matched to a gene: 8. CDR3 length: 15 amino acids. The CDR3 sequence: CASSPSGGFDYGYTF. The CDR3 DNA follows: TGTGCCAGCAGCCCCTCAGGGGGCTTCGACTATGGCTACACCTTC. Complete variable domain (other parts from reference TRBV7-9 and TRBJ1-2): DTGVSQNPRHKITKRGQNVTFRCDPISEHNRLYWYRQTLGQGPEFLTYFQNEAQLEKSRLLSDRFSAERPKGSFSTLEIQRTEQGDSAMYLCASSPSGGFDYGYTFGSGTRLTVV.

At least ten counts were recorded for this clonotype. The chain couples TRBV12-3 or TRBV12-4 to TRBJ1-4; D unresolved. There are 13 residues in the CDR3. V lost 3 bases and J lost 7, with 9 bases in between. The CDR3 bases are TGTGCCAGCAGTTTCAGGACGGTTGAAAAACTGTTTTTT. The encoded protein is CASSFRTVEKLFF.

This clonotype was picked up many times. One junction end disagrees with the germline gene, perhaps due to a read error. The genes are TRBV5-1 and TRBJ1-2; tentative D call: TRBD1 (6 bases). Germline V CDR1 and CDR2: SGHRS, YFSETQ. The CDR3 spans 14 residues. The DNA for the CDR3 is TGTGCCAGCAGCTCTCGGGGGGGCTCCTATGGCTACACCTTC. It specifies CASSSRGGSYGYTF.

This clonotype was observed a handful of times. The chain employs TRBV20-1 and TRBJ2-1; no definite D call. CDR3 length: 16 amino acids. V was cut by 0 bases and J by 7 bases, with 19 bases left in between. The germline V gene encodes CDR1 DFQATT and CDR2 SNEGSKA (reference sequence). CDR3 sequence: CSARDPGPRARNEQFF. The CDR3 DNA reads TGCAGTGCTAGAGATCCCGGACCCCGAGCGAGGAATGAGCAGTTCTTC.

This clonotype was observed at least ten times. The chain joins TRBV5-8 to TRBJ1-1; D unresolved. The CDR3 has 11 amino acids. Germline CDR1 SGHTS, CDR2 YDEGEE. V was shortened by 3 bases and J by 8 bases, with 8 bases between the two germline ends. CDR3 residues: CASSWPGEAFF. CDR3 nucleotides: TGTGCCAGCAGCTGGCCGGGAGAAGCTTTCTTT.

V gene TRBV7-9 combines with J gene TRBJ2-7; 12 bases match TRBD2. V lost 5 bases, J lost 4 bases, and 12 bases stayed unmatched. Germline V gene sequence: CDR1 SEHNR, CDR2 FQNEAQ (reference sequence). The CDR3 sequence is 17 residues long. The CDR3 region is CASSRPASGRAGYEQYF. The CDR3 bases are TGTGCCAGCAGCCGCCCTGCTAGCGGGAGGGCCGGGTACGAGCAGTACTTC.

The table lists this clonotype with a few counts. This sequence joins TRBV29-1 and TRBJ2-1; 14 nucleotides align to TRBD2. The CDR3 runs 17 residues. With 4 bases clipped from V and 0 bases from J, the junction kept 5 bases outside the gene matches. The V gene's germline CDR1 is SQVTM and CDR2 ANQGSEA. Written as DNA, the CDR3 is TGCAGCGTTGCCGGGACTAGCGGGAGAAGCTCCTACAATGAGCAGTTCTTC. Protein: CSVAGTSGRSSYNEQFF.

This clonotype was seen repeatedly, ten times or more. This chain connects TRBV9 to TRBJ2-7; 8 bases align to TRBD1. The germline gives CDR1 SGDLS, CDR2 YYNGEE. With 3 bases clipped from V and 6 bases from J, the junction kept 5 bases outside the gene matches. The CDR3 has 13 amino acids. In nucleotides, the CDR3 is TGTGCCAGCAGCGAGGGAGACAGGGGCGAGCAGTACTTC. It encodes CASSEGDRGEQYF.

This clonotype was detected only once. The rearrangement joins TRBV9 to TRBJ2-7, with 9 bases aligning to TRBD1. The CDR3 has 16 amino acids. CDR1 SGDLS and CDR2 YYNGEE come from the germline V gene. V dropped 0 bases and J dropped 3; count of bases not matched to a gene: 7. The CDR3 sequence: CASSVDTQTGGYEQYF. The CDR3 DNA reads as TGTGCCAGCAGCGTAGATACGCAGACAGGGGGCTACGAGCAGTACTTC.

The CDR3 coding sequence is TGTGCCAGCTCACCAATGCGGGACTACAATGAGCAGTTCTTC. It is translated as CASSPMRDYNEQFF. The V call is TRBV18, the J call TRBJ2-1; tentative D call: TRBD2 (6 bases). Germline V lookup: CDR1 KGHSH, CDR2 LQKENI. The V end was cut by 2 bases, the J end by 3 bases, with 8 bases between. The CDR3 is made up of 14 amino acids.